Included here is one TCR beta chain sequence, with context. This sample is part of a study of cytomegalovirus exposure and HLA in healthy donors. Turning to the study itself: Unique TCRs from HLA-typed donors, around 79 million of them, were held in an early data release.

This CDR3 region has 15 residues. V was clipped by 2 bases and J by 3 bases; unmatched bases: 3. Germline CDR1 and CDR2: MDHEN and SYDVKM. With 60 Vbeta and 13 Jbeta primers, the PCR was carried out. Using immunoSEQ multiplex PCR, the repertoire was profiled, and TCRdb retains in-frame clones only, with some absent. The sample records approximately 110,000 clones, 65% to 90% being singletons. This clonotype originated in a woman aged 25 to 39 in good health and CMV-seronegative. What was sequenced was PBMCs. The chain couples TRBV28 to TRBJ1-5; 8 bases match TRBD1. The CDR3 nucleotides read TGTGCCAGCAGTTTACAGGGGGCTATCAATCAGCCCCAGCATTTT. Encoded protein: CASSLQGAINQPQHF.